A single sample is the source of the 17 T cell receptor beta chains below, sequenced in a study of shared clonotypes between healthy human individuals. The method was immunoSEQ multiplex PCR; TCRdb's version includes in-frame clones alone and lacks a portion of them. This table holds some 2.4 million clones, roughly 93% found once. Material for sequencing was naive CD4+ T cells from PBMCs. Documented subset: CD45RA+ positively selected. Source of these receptors: a man younger than 35 in good health. Some clones in this sample may be carry-over from other donors' samples.

The chain uses TRBV7-3 and TRBJ1-3; D not resolved. Trimming cost V 5 bases and J 4 bases, with 9 bases left between them. The CDR3 consists of 13 residues. Germline values: CDR1 SGHTA, CDR2 FQGTGA. CDR3 amino acids: CASSAPAGNTIYF. DNA for the CDR3: TGTGCCAGCAGCGCCCCCGCGGGAAACACCATATATTTT.

As concerns this clone: The same CDR3 is also encoded by other DNA sequences in this sample. The chain has TRBV19 and TRBJ2-7; D is possibly TRBD2 (6 bases). The germline V gene encodes CDR1 LNHDA and CDR2 SQIVND (reference sequence). The CDR3 contains 14 residues. The V end was cut by 6 bases, the J end by 0 bases, with 12 bases between. CDR3 region: CASSLGGSSYEQYF. The DNA for the CDR3 is TGTGCCAGTAGCCTGGGAGGTTCCTCCTACGAGCAGTACTTC.

Notes on this clone: Different DNA sequences within this sample yield the same CDR3. This chain links TRBV27 with TRBJ2-1; 13 positions match TRBD2. CDR3 length equals 17 residues. Germline trimming cut 2 bases from V and 2 bases from J; bases unmatched to any gene: 3. Germline V gives CDR1 MNHEY, CDR2 SMNVEV (reference sequence). CDR3 amino acids: CASSLRTSGSTYNEQFF. For the CDR3, the DNA is TGTGCCAGCAGTTTAAGGACTAGCGGGAGCACCTACAATGAGCAGTTCTTC.

To note about this clone: The junction departs from the called germline gene at one end, perhaps through a read error. This chain connects TRBV7-2 to TRBJ2-7; TRBD1 agrees at 7 bases. CDR1 is SGHTA, CDR2 FQGNSA, per germline. The CDR3 sequence is 16 residues long. The CDR3 reads CASSLASNRGSYEQYF. DNA of the CDR3: TGTGCCAGCAGCCTAGCTTCCAACAGGGGCTCCTACGAGCAGTACTTC.

The chain recombines TRBV18 with TRBJ1-5; 7 positions match TRBD1. This CDR3 is built from 18 residues. Per the germline V gene, CDR1 is KGHSH and CDR2 is LQKENI. The ends lost 4 bases at V and 0 bases at J; junction bases unmatched: 12. The CDR3 here is CASSLRGTDSYSNQPQHF. The CDR3, as DNA: TGTGCCAGCTCACTCAGGGGGACCGACAGTTATAGCAATCAGCCCCAGCATTTT.

The rearrangement links TRBV11-3 to TRBJ1-1, with TRBD1 as a possible D gene (5 bases). V shed 1 base and J shed 4 bases, with 13 bases lying between them. CDR1 and CDR2 (germline): SGHNT, YENEEA. This CDR3 is built from 15 residues. The CDR3: CASSLGFRDGTEAFF. The CDR3 nucleotides are TGTGCCAGCAGCTTAGGGTTCAGGGATGGCACTGAAGCTTTCTTT. The full variable domain, its missing parts supplied by reference TRBV11-3 and TRBJ1-1, is EAGVVQSPRYKIIEKKQPVAFWCNPISGHNTLYWYLQNLGQGPELLIRYENEEAVDDSQLPKDRFSAERLKGVDSTLKIQPAELGDSAVYLCASSLGFRDGTEAFFGQGTRLTVV.

This clone was counted once. The J gene is TRBJ1-5, the V gene TRBV16; D gene unclear. V gave up 2 bases and J gave up 6 bases, with 5 bases separating them. The CDR3 runs to 12 residues. Germline-derived CDR1 and CDR2 are KGHSY and FQNENV. CDR3 DNA sequence: TGTGCCAGCAGCCAACCACTTCAGCCCCAGCATTTT. Translated, it gives CASSQPLQPQHF.

As for this clone: Other DNA sequences in this specimen translate into the identical CDR3. This rearrangement joins TRBV20-1 to TRBJ1-2, with D uncertain. V was cut by 6 bases and J by 2 bases, with 4 bases left in between. CDR1 is DFQATT and CDR2 is SNEGSKA in the germline V gene (reference sequence). CDR3 length equals 10 residues. The DNA of the CDR3 is TGCAGTGCCACGAACTATGGCTACACCTTC. Protein: CSATNYGYTF.

A remark on this clone: This sample also contains other DNA sequences that code for the same CDR3. This chain links TRBV28 with TRBJ1-5; D is perhaps TRBD1 (5 bases). The CDR3 runs to 12 residues. V was shortened by 4 bases and J by 6 bases, with 7 bases between the two germline ends. Germline CDR1 reads MDHEN; CDR2 reads SYDVKM. The CDR3 nucleotides read TGTGCCAGCAGTTGGGGCGGTCAGCCCCAGCATTTT. Its translation is CASSWGGQPQHF.

The gene calls are TRBV28 and TRBJ2-5; TRBD1 agrees at 7 bases. The V gene end was trimmed by 6 bases and the J gene end by 2 bases; junction bases not matched to a gene: 9. The CDR3 consists of 15 residues. Germline assignment: CDR1 MDHEN and CDR2 SYDVKM. The CDR3 DNA follows: TGTGCCAGCAGACCCGACAGGGTCCTACAAGAGACCCAGTACTTC. Translation gives CASRPDRVLQETQYF.

The J gene is TRBJ2-7, the V gene TRBV5-4; D may be TRBD1 or TRBD2 (5 bases each). This CDR3 is 16 amino acids long. Germline lookup yields CDR1 SGHNT and CDR2 YYREEE (reference sequence). The germline V and J ends were trimmed by 3 bases and 0 bases, with 16 bases remaining between them. The CDR3 sequence: CASSSPPGRSSYEQYF. In DNA form, the CDR3 reads TGTGCCAGCAGCTCCCCCCCGGGGCGAAGCTCCTACGAGCAGTACTTC.

This sequence joins TRBV28 and TRBJ1-2; D unresolved. V was clipped by 4 bases and J by 1 base, with 10 bases between them. CDR1 and CDR2 (germline): MDHEN, SYDVKM. The CDR3 consists of 14 residues. In nucleotides, the CDR3 is TGTGCCAGCAGTTCTTCAGATCGTAACTATGGCTACACCTTC. Translation gives CASSSSDRNYGYTF.

This chain joins TRBV7-9 and TRBJ2-1; 11 bases map to TRBD2. Trimming at V came to 10 bases and at J to 3 bases, leaving 8 bases not matched to a gene. In germline, CDR1 is SEHNR, CDR2 FQNEAQ (reference sequence). The CDR3 is 15 amino acids. CDR3 residues: CATTLAGEHYNEQFF. The DNA of the CDR3 is TGTGCCACGACACTAGCGGGAGAACACTACAATGAGCAGTTCTTC.

The rearrangement joins TRBV28 to TRBJ2-2; D may be TRBD1 (6 bases). The CDR3 is made up of 15 amino acids. CDR1 is MDHEN and CDR2 is SYDVKM in the germline V gene. CDR3 region: CAGNTQGKHTGELFF. CDR3 DNA sequence: TGTGCGGGGAACACACAGGGCAAACACACCGGGGAGCTGTTTTTT.

For the CDR3, the DNA is TGTGCCTGGAAAGGCAGGGCTGGCGCAGATACGCAGTATTTT. This encodes CAWKGRAGADTQYF. The V call is TRBV30, the J call TRBJ2-3; D might be TRBD1 (5 bases). Trimming left V 4 bases short and J 4 bases short, with 15 bases between. CDR3 length: 14 residues. In germline, CDR1 is GTSNPN, CDR2 SVGIG (reference sequence).

The J gene is TRBJ2-7, the V gene TRBV11-2; 7 bases match TRBD1. The ends lost 5 bases at V and 4 bases at J; junction bases unmatched: 8. Per germline, CDR1 SGHAT and CDR2 FQNNGV. CDR3 length: 14 amino acids. In DNA, the CDR3 is TGTGCCAGCAGCGCACAGGGGTCTGGGTACGAGCAGTACTTC. Translated, it gives CASSAQGSGYEQYF.

This chain connects TRBV19 to TRBJ2-2; D gene unclear. Per the germline V gene, CDR1 is LNHDA and CDR2 is SQIVND (reference sequence). The CDR3 runs 15 residues. V dropped 6 bases and J dropped 2 bases, with 13 bases sitting between them. DNA for the CDR3: TGTGCCAGTAGGGATGTGCGAAAAAACACCGGGGAGCTGTTTTTT. Encoded protein: CASRDVRKNTGELFF.